A single sample gave rise to the 31 T cell receptor beta chains below, sequenced in a study of cytomegalovirus exposure and HLA in healthy donors. Clones were read by immunoSEQ multiplex PCR, and TCRdb kept only the in-frame ones, dropping some. The data show 90,000 to 130,000 clones, around 95% seen once. The sequenced sample consisted of PBMCs. The receptors stem from a woman aged 18-29 years in good health and CMV-seronegative.

The chain has TRBV7-2 and TRBJ2-3; possible D gene TRBD2, 5 bases. The CDR3 totals 14 residues. V was shortened by 6 bases and J by 2 bases, with 12 bases between the two germline ends. CDR1 is SGHTA, CDR2 FQGNSA, per germline. CDR3 region: CASRTISATDTQYF. CDR3 sequence (DNA): TGTGCCAGCAGGACGATTAGCGCCACAGATACGCAGTATTTT.

The rearrangement uses TRBV4-1 and TRBJ1-5; 9 bases agree with TRBD1. Germline V lookup: CDR1 MGHRA, CDR2 YSYEKL. V gave up 4 bases and J gave up 1 base; unmatched junction bases: 5. The CDR3 runs to 16 residues. The CDR3 loop is CASSPTGGRSNQPQHF. Written as DNA, the CDR3 is TGCGCCAGCAGCCCGACAGGGGGGAGGAGCAATCAGCCCCAGCATTTT.

The chain combines TRBV7-3 with TRBJ2-7; 7 bases map to TRBD2. Germline CDR1 reads SGHTA; CDR2 reads FQGTGA. The CDR3 is made up of 15 amino acids. V shed 5 bases and J 2 bases; nucleotides not matched to a gene: 9. The CDR3 DNA reads as TGTGCCAGCAGCCCAACGGCGGGGGAAGCCTACGAGCAGTACTTC. Translated, it gives CASSPTAGEAYEQYF.

J is TRBJ1-1 and V is TRBV5-1, with D maybe TRBD1 (5 bases). The V gene lost 4 bases and the J gene lost 1 base, with 14 bases spanning the gap. Germline loops: CDR1 SGHRS, CDR2 YFSETQ. The CDR3 is 15 residues long. CDR3 sequence: CASSVSGVRNTEAFF. Here the CDR3 DNA reads TGCGCCAGCAGCGTCTCGGGGGTTAGGAACACTGAAGCTTTCTTT. The whole variable domain, filled in from reference TRBV5-1 and TRBJ1-1, reads KAGVTQTPRYLIKTRGQQVTLSCSPISGHRSVSWYQQTPGQGLQFLFEYFSETQRNKGNFPGRFSGRQFSNSRSEMNVSTLELGDSALYLCASSVSGVRNTEAFFGQGTRLTVV.

The chain is built from TRBV7-2 and TRBJ2-3, with no clear D. Germline lookup yields CDR1 SGHTA and CDR2 FQGNSA. CDR3 size: 13 residues. Trimming took 5 bases from V and 1 from J, leaving 7 bases between them. The CDR3, as DNA: TGTGCCAGCAGCCCGCGCCGCACAGATACGCAGTATTTT. Its translation is CASSPRRTDTQYF.

CDR3 amino acids: CASSQRTSGADYNEQFF. CDR3 nucleotide sequence: TGCGCCAGCAGCCAACGGACTAGCGGGGCCGACTACAATGAGCAGTTCTTC. This rearrangement joins TRBV4-1 to TRBJ2-1; 12 bases map to TRBD2. Germline V gene data show CDR1 as MGHRA and CDR2 as YSYEKL. This CDR3 is built from 17 residues. V gave up 2 bases and J gave up 3 bases; unmatched junction bases: 5.

The V and J genes are TRBV2 and TRBJ2-1, with 7 bases aligning to TRBD1. V lost 6 bases to trimming and J lost 0 bases; unmatched junction nucleotides: 2. CDR1 SNHLY and CDR2 FYNNEI come from the germline V gene. The length of the CDR3 is 14 residues. CDR3 nucleotide sequence: TGTGCCAGCAGACGGACAGGCTCCTACAATGAGCAGTTCTTC. Translated: CASRRTGSYNEQFF.

This chain joins TRBV4-1 and TRBJ2-1; 8 bases match TRBD2. This CDR3 contains 17 residues. Germline loops: CDR1 MGHRA, CDR2 YSYEKL. The ends lost 6 bases at V and 0 bases at J; junction bases unmatched: 10. This CDR3 is CASSFSGVQSSYNEQFF. For the CDR3, the DNA is TGCGCCAGCAGTTTTAGCGGGGTGCAGAGCTCCTACAATGAGCAGTTCTTC.

The chain joins TRBV7-2 to TRBJ2-3, with TRBD2 as a possible D gene (6 bases). V was pared by 3 bases and J by 4 bases, with 8 bases between. In germline, CDR1 is SGHTA, CDR2 FQGNSA. This CDR3 region has 13 residues. Written as DNA, the CDR3 is TGTGCCAGCAGCTTCGGCGGGGCAGATACGCAGTATTTT. It encodes CASSFGGADTQYF.

J is TRBJ2-2 and V is TRBV15; TRBD1 might be the D (5 bases). The CDR3 spans 15 residues. The germline CDR1 and CDR2 sequences are LNHNV and YYDKDF (reference sequence). V was trimmed by 0 bases and J by 4 bases, leaving 9 bases between them. In DNA, the CDR3 is TGTGCCACCAGCAGAGATGGACAAGCCACCGGGGAGCTGTTTTTT. It is translated as CATSRDGQATGELFF.

V usage is TRBV9 and J usage is TRBJ2-1; D is undetermined. The CDR3 extends over 15 amino acids. CDR1 is SGDLS, CDR2 YYNGEE, per germline. The V gene lost 0 bases and the J gene lost 9 bases, with 16 bases spanning the gap. In DNA, the CDR3 is TGTGCCAGCAGCGTAGCGTCGGCCGGGTTAGGTGAGCAGTTCTTC. Translated: CASSVASAGLGEQFF. Complete variable domain (other parts from reference TRBV9 and TRBJ2-1): DSGVTQTPKHLITATGQRVTLRCSPRSGDLSVYWYQQSLDQGLQFLIQYYNGEERAKGNILERFSAQQFPDLHSELNLSSLELGDSALYFCASSVASAGLGEQFFGPGTRLTVL.

The V gene is TRBV5-6, the J gene TRBJ2-2, with D uncertain. This CDR3 is 13 amino acids long. Germline CDR1 reads SGHDT; CDR2 reads YYEEEE. Trimming took off 1 base at V and 4 bases at J, with 5 bases between the two ends. The DNA for the CDR3 is TGTGCCAGCAGCTTGTTGAGCACCGGGGAGCTGTTTTTT. This gives the protein CASSLLSTGELFF.

The chain employs TRBV9 and TRBJ2-1; TRBD1 aligns across 7 bases. Germline trimming cut 4 bases from V and 4 bases from J; bases unmatched to any gene: 8. Germline CDR1 is SGDLS and CDR2 is YYNGEE. The length of the CDR3 is 15 residues. The CDR3 reads CASSPHGQEYNEQFF. In DNA form, the CDR3 reads TGTGCCAGCAGCCCGCACGGACAGGAGTACAATGAGCAGTTCTTC.

The chain carries TRBV6-1 and TRBJ1-1; tentatively, D is TRBD1 (6 bases). V was pared by 7 bases and J by 1 base, with 13 bases between. This CDR3 has 14 residues. The germline gives CDR1 MNHNS, CDR2 SASEGT. This CDR3 is CASTRTGSNTEAFF. The DNA for the CDR3 is TGTGCCAGCACCAGAACAGGGTCGAACACTGAAGCTTTCTTT.

In this sample, this clone turned up once. The chain links TRBV6-1 to TRBJ2-1; D possibly corresponds to TRBD1 (7 bases). Trimming removed 8 bases at V and 10 bases at J, with 21 bases between. The CDR3 consists of 14 residues. Germline CDR1 reads MNHNS; CDR2 reads SASEGT. The chain's CDR3 is CASQGGPTWGEQFF. CDR3 bases: TGTGCCAGCCAGGGGGGACCCACATGGGGGGAGCAGTTCTTC.

The chain has TRBV6-1 and TRBJ1-1; D gene uncertain. The CDR3 contains 12 residues. Trimming cost V 6 bases and J 2 bases, with 7 bases left between them. Per germline, CDR1 MNHNS and CDR2 SASEGT. The CDR3 region has the DNA TGTGCCAGCAGGGCTCCTAACACTGAAGCTTTCTTT. Translating gives CASRAPNTEAFF.

The rearrangement links TRBV4-3 to TRBJ2-7; D is uncertain. The CDR3 runs to 14 residues. CDR1 and CDR2 (germline): LGHNA, YSLEER. With 0 bases removed from V and 1 base from J, the gap between germline ends came to 7 bases. The CDR3 sequence is CASSQEFTSYEQYF. CDR3 DNA: TGCGCCAGCAGCCAAGAATTCACTTCCTACGAGCAGTACTTC.

V gene TRBV6-5 combines with J gene TRBJ2-5, with TRBD1 matching over 7 bases. The junction had 9 bases not matched to a gene; V was cut back by 6 bases and J by 5 bases. Germline V gene data show CDR1 as MNHEY and CDR2 as SVGAGI. The CDR3 extends over 14 amino acids. CDR3 sequence reads: CASSQGQPRETQYF. Here the CDR3 DNA reads TGTGCCAGCAGCCAGGGACAGCCGAGGGAGACCCAGTACTTC.

The chain employs TRBV10-3 and TRBJ1-2, with 7 bases identical to TRBD1. Germline trimming cut 6 bases from V and 7 bases from J; bases unmatched to any gene: 5. This CDR3 region has 12 residues. The germline V gene has CDR1 ENHRY and CDR2 SYGVKD. The CDR3 loop is CAIRKTGIGYTF. DNA of the CDR3: TGTGCCATCAGAAAGACAGGGATTGGCTACACCTTC.

This sequence joins TRBV2 and TRBJ1-3; D unclear. V was trimmed by 5 bases and J by 1 base, leaving 9 bases between them. The CDR3 has 14 amino acids. CDR1 is SNHLY and CDR2 is FYNNEI in the germline V gene. The CDR3 DNA is TGTGCCAGCAGTTGGGGAGGGTCTGGAAACACCATATATTTT. Translating it yields CASSWGGSGNTIYF.

The V gene is TRBV7-2, the J gene TRBJ1-1; 11 bases agree with TRBD1. V shed 6 bases, J shed 11 bases, and the junction held 11 bases outside the gene matches. This CDR3 spans 14 amino acids. CDR1 is SGHTA, CDR2 FQGNSA, per germline. The CDR3 region has the DNA TGTGCCAGCAGATTAAAGGACAGGGGGCGGTCGGCTTTCTTT. Its translation is CASRLKDRGRSAFF.

This chain links TRBV28 with TRBJ1-1, with no clear D. Germline assignment: CDR1 MDHEN and CDR2 SYDVKM. The CDR3 consists of 17 residues. V was trimmed by 4 bases and J by 1 base, leaving 19 bases between them. CDR3 region: CASSSPGVRVRNTEAFF. The CDR3 DNA reads TGTGCCAGCAGTTCGCCAGGTGTGAGGGTGAGGAACACTGAAGCTTTCTTT.

The rearrangement uses TRBV7-9 and TRBJ2-5; 12 nucleotides align to TRBD1. Germline assignment: CDR1 SEHNR and CDR2 FQNEAQ (reference sequence). This CDR3 contains 16 residues. Trimming took 4 bases from V and 5 from J; bases not matched to a gene: 8. The CDR3 nucleotides read TGTGCCAGCAGCTCCACCGGGACAGGGGGCACGGAGACCCAGTACTTC. This encodes CASSSTGTGGTETQYF. Using reference TRBV7-9 and TRBJ2-5 for the parts outside the CDR3, the full variable domain is DTGVSQNPRHKITKRGQNVTFRCDPISEHNRLYWYRQTLGQGPEFLTYFQNEAQLEKSRLLSDRFSAERPKGSFSTLEIQRTEQGDSAMYLCASSSTGTGGTETQYFGPGTRLLVL.

The chain has TRBV6-5 and TRBJ1-1; the match to TRBD1 covers 8 bases. J lost 9 bases, V lost 8 bases, and 14 bases had no gene match. CDR3 length: 14 residues. Germline lookup yields CDR1 MNHEY and CDR2 SVGAGI. CDR3 coding DNA: TGTGCCAGCGGAGACGGGACAGGCCCTAACAAAGCTTTCTTT. It is translated as CASGDGTGPNKAFF.

The rearrangement uses TRBV9 and TRBJ1-1; TRBD1 agrees at 7 bases. There are 14 residues in the CDR3. J gave up 4 bases and V 4 bases, and 7 bases lay outside the gene matches. From germline, CDR1 is SGDLS and CDR2 YYNGEE. Written as DNA, the CDR3 is TGTGCCAGCAGCCCAGCAGGGGGGTTCACTGAAGCTTTCTTT. It specifies CASSPAGGFTEAFF.

For the CDR3, the DNA is TGTGCCAGTAGTATCCACAGGGGGCGCGGGGCGAACACCGGGGAGCTGTTTTTT. It translates to CASSIHRGRGANTGELFF. The chain recombines TRBV19 with TRBJ2-2, with 9 bases lining up with TRBD1. CDR3 length: 18 residues. Trimming cost V 3 bases and J 0 bases; bases outside gene matches: 8. The germline CDR1 and CDR2 sequences are LNHDA and SQIVND (reference sequence). Using reference TRBV19 and TRBJ2-2 for the parts outside the CDR3, the full variable domain is DGGITQSPKYLFRKEGQNVTLSCEQNLNHDAMYWYRQDPGQGLRLIYYSQIVNDFQKGDIAEGYSVSREKKESFPLTVTSAQKNPTAFYLCASSIHRGRGANTGELFFGEGSRLTVL.

The gene calls are TRBV25-1 and TRBJ1-6; tentative D call: TRBD1 (5 bases). CDR1 MGHDK and CDR2 SYGVNS come from the germline V gene. Deletions cut 6 bases from V and 9 bases from J, with 15 bases between. This CDR3 region has 14 residues. The CDR3 DNA reads TGTGCCAGCAGCGACGACACGACAGTTTCACCCCTCCACTTT. Translating it yields CASSDDTTVSPLHF.

V usage is TRBV4-3 and J usage is TRBJ1-2; tentatively, D is TRBD1 (5 bases). Germline-derived CDR1 and CDR2 are LGHNA and YSLEER. The CDR3 spans 15 residues. Trimming took off 0 bases at V and 1 base at J, with 9 bases between the two ends. CDR3 residues: CASSQDRGLNYGYTF. CDR3 sequence (DNA): TGCGCCAGCAGCCAAGATAGGGGACTTAACTATGGCTACACCTTC.

A remark on this clone: This may stem from a read error, because a much larger clone lies one nucleotide away. The J gene is TRBJ1-1, the V gene TRBV7-7; 7 bases map to TRBD1. V gave up 5 bases and J gave up 3 bases; unmatched junction bases: 3. Germline V CDR1 and CDR2: SSHAT, FNYEAQ (reference sequence). This CDR3 region has 13 residues. CDR3 in DNA: TGTGCCAGCAGCCGTGACAGGGACACTGAAGCTTTCTTT. Encoded protein: CASSRDRDTEAFF.

V is TRBV7-9 and J is TRBJ1-2; perhaps TRBD1 as D (5 bases). Trimming pared 3 bases from V and 8 bases from J, leaving 10 bases between. There are 12 residues in the CDR3. The germline gives CDR1 SEHNR, CDR2 FQNEAQ (reference sequence). The CDR3 coding sequence is TGTGCCAGCAGCTTTCAGGGAAGCGGCTACACCTTC. Protein product: CASSFQGSGYTF.

The chain is built from TRBV7-9 and TRBJ1-3; D is undetermined. The CDR3 loop spans 15 amino acids. Trimming took 1 base from V and 0 from J, leaving 7 bases between them. The germline V gene has CDR1 SEHNR and CDR2 FQNEAQ (reference sequence). CDR3 region: CASSLGRVSGNTIYF. The CDR3 DNA is TGTGCCAGCAGCTTAGGACGGGTCTCTGGAAACACCATATATTTT.